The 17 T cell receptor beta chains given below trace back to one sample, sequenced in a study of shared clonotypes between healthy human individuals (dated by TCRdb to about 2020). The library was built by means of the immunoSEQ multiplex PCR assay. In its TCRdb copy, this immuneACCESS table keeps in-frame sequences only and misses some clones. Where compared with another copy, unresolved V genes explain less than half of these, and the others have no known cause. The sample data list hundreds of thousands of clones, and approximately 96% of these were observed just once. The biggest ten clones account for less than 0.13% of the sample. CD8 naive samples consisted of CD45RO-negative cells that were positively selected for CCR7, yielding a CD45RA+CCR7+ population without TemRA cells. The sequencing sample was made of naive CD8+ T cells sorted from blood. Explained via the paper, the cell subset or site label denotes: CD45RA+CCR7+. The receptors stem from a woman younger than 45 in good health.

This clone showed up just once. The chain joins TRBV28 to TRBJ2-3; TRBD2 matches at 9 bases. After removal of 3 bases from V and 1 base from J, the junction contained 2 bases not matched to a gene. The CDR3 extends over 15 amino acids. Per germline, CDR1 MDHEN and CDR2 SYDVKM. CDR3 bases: TGTGCCAGCAGTTTCTGGACTAGCGGCACAGATACGCAGTATTTT. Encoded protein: CASSFWTSGTDTQYF.

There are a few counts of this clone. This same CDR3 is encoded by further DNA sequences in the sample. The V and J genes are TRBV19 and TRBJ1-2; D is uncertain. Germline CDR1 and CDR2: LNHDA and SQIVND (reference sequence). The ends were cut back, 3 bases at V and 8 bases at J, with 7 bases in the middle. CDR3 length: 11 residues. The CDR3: CASSMGGGYTF. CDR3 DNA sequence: TGTGCCAGTAGTATGGGCGGCGGCTACACCTTC.

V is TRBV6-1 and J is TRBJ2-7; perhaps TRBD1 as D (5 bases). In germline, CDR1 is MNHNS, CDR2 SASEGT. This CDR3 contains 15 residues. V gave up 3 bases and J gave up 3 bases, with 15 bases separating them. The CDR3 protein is CASSEAGNSLYEQYF. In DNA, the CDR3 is TGTGCCAGCAGTGAGGCAGGGAATTCCCTCTACGAGCAGTACTTC.

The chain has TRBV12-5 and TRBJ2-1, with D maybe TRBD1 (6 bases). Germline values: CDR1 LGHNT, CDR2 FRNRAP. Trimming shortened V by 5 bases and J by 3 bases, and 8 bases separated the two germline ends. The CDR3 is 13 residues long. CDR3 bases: TGTGCTAGTGGTCTGACAGGCTACAATGAGCAGTTCTTC. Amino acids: CASGLTGYNEQFF.

The CDR3 loop reads CSVEFRQAVRGVTDTQYF. The CDR3 DNA follows: TGCAGCGTTGAATTTCGACAGGCGGTGCGAGGTGTCACAGATACGCAGTATTTT. The chain links TRBV29-1 to TRBJ2-3; tentatively, D is TRBD1 (6 bases). Germline loops: CDR1 SQVTM, CDR2 ANQGSEA. The CDR3 contains 18 residues. V lost 2 bases, J lost 2 bases, and 23 bases lay in between.

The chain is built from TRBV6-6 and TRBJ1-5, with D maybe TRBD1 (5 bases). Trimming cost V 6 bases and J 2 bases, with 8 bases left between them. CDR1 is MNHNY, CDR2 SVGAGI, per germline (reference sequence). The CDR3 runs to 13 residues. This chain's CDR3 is CASRPGGNQPQHF. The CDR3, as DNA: TGTGCCAGCAGGCCGGGGGGCAATCAGCCCCAGCATTTT.

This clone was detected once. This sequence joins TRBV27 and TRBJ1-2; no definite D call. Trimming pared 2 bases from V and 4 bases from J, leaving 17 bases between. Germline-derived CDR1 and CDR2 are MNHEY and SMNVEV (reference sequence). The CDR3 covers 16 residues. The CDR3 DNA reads TGTGCCAGCAGTTTAGCGGGCCCCGACATTCTCTATGGCTACACCTTC. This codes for CASSLAGPDILYGYTF.

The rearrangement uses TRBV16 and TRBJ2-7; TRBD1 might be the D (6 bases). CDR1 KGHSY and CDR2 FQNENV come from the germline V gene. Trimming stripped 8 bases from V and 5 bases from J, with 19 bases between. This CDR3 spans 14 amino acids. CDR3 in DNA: TGTGCCAGCGCCTCGGGGCAGGGGAGCGACGAGCAGTACTTC. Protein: CASASGQGSDEQYF.

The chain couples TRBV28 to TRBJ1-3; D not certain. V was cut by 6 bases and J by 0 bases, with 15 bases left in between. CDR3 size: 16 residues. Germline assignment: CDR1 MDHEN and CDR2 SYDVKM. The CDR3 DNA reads TGTGCCAGCAGGTCAAGACTCCTTAGCTCTGGAAACACCATATATTTT. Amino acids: CASRSRLLSSGNTIYF.

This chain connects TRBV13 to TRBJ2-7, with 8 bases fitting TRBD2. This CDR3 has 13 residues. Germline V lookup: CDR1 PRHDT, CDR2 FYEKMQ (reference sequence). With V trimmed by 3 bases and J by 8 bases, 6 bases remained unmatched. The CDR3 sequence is CASSLGLGNQQYF. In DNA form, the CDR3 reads TGTGCCAGCAGCTTGGGACTAGGAAACCAGCAGTACTTC.

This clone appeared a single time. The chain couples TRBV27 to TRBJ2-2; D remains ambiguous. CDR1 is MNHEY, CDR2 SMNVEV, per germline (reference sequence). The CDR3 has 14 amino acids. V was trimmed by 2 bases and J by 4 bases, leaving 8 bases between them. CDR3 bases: TGTGCCAGCAGTTTAATCGGTGCCACCGGGGAGCTGTTTTTT. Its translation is CASSLIGATGELFF.

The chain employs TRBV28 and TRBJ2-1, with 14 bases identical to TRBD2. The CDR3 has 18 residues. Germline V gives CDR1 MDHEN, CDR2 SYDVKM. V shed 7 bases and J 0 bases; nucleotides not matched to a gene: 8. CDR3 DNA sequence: TGTGCCAGCATTTCTGCTGGGACTAGCGGGAGCTCCTACAATGAGCAGTTCTTC. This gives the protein CASISAGTSGSSYNEQFF.

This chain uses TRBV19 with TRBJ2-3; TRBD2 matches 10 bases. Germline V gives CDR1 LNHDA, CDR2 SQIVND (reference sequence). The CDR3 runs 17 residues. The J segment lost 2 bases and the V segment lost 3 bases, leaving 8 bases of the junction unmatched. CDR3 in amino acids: CASSIPPGLADTDTQYF. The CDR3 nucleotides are TGTGCCAGTAGTATCCCCCCTGGACTAGCGGACACAGATACGCAGTATTTT.

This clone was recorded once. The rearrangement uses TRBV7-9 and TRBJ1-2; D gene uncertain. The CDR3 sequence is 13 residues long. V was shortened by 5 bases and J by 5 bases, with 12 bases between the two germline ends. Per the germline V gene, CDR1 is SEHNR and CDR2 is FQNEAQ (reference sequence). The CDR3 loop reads CASSEARRYGYTF. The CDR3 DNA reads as TGTGCCAGCAGCGAAGCTAGGCGATATGGCTACACCTTC.

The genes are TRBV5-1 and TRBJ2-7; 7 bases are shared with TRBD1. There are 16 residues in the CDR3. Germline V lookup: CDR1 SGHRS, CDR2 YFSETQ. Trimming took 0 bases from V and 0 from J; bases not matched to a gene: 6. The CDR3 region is CASSLAGQMGSYEQYF. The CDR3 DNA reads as TGCGCCAGCAGCTTGGCGGGACAGATGGGCTCCTACGAGCAGTACTTC.

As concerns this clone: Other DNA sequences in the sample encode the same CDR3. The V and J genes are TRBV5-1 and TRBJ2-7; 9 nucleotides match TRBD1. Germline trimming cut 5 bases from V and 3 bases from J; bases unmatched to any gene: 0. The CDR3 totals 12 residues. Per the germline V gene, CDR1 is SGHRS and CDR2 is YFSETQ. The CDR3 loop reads CASRGQGYEQYF. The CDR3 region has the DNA TGCGCCAGCAGGGGACAGGGCTACGAGCAGTACTTC.

CDR3 protein: CASSQDFRVDEQYF. In nucleotides, the CDR3 is TGTGCCAGCAGCCAAGATTTCCGGGTGGACGAGCAGTACTTC. The chain combines TRBV4-2 with TRBJ2-7; D is unclear. The ends were cut back, 0 bases at V and 5 bases at J, with 11 bases in the middle. The CDR3 consists of 14 residues. Germline V CDR1 and CDR2: LGHNA, YNFKEQ.